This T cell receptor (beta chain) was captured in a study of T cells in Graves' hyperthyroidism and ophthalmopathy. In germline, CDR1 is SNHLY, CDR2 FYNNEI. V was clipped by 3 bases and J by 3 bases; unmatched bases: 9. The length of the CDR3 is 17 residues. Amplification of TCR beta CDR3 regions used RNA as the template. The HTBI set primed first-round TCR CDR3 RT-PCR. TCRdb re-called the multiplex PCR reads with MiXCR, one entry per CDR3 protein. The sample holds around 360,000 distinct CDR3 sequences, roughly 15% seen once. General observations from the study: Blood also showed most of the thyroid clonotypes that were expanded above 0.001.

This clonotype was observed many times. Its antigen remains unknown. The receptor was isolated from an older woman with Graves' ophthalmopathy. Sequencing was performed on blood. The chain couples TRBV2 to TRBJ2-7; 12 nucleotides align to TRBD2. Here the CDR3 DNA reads TGTGCCAGCAGTGACCCGACTAGCGGGAGAGCTATCTACGAGCAGTACTTC. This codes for CASSDPTSGRAIYEQYF.